The sequence of this T cell receptor beta chain was determined in a study of PD-1 blockade in classical Hodgkin lymphoma. With no exception, relapse followed autologous stem cell transplantation in all patients, and brentuximab vedotin exposure varied. Findings and limits, study-wide: Exclusion was the outcome for patients who began nivolumab under 1 year after ASCT.

As for this clone: Its antigen is unidentified.

The junction had 7 bases not matched to a gene; V was cut back by 3 bases and J by 4 bases. Germline-derived CDR1 and CDR2 are LGHNA and YNFKEQ. This CDR3 has 17 residues. Using immunoSEQ multiplex PCR, the repertoire was profiled, and TCRdb retains in-frame clones only, with some absent. This table has roughly 62,000 clones, 70% to 90% appearing once. The sample was peripheral blood mononuclear cells (PBMCs), taken at baseline. The gene calls are TRBV4-2 and TRBJ2-3; 13 bases match TRBD2. This clonotype originated in a human donor with classical Hodgkin lymphoma. The CDR3 loop reads CASSQALAGGPSDTQYF. In DNA form, the CDR3 reads TGTGCCAGCAGCCAGGCACTAGCGGGGGGGCCATCAGATACGCAGTATTTT.